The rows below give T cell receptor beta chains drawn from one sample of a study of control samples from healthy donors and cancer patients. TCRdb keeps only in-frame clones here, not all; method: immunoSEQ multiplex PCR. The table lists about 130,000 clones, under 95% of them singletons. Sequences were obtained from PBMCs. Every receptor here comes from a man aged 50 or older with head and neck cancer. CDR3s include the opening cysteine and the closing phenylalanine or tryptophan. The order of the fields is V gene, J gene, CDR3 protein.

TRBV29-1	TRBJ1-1	CSAGGRYGTEAFF
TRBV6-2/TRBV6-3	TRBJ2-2	CASSLVANTGELFF
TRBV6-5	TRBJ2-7	CASSYGWAGTSREQYF
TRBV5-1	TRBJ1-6	CASNTETGGVGSPLHF
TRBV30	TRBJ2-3	CAWTRGGRRTDTQYF
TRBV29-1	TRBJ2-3	CSVVRGGANTQYF
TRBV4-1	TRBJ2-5	CASSQAGTSLETQYF
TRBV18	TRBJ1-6	CASSPGQTNSPLHF
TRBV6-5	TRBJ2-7	CASSVSGGSYEQYF
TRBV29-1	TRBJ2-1	CSVDHHEQFF
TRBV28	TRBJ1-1	CASSPAPTGNTEAFF
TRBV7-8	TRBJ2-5	CASSLERGGEKTQYF
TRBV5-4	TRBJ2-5	CASSGVTGTGLRETQYF
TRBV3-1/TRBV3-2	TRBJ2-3	CASSQVQSGTQYF
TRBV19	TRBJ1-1	CASSWGQGEAFF
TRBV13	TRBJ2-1	CASSRRFPILAGTYNEQFF
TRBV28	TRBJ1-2	CASRNTPGTGSFYGYTF
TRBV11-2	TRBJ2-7	CASSFQGLNEQYF
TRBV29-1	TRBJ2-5	CSVGALSPKTQYF
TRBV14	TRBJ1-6	CASSLRGGINSPLHF
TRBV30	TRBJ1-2	CAWSPRDWLYGYTF
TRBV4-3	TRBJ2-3	CASSPQGRTDTQYF